A selection of T cell receptor beta chains follows, all from one sample in a study of T cell responses to AZD1222 COVID-19 vaccine. Assay: immunoSEQ multiplex PCR; the TCRdb copy retains only in-frame clones and omits some. The table shows about 99,000 clones, with 87% occurring only once. Sequenced material: peripheral blood, taken on day 0 of AZD1222 vaccination. These receptors all come from an adult in good health. The CDR3 runs from the conserved cysteine through the conserved F or W. The D gene is left open where the match is weak. Clone size is stated in some rows and not others, as once, few, many or a class when expanded.

>many|TRBV5-4|18|TRBJ2-2|-
TGTGCCAGCAGCTTGTGGGGGGCCGCGCCATCGAACACCGGGGAGCTGTTTTTT
CASSLWGAAPSNTGELFF
>-|TRBV12-3/TRBV12-4|12|TRBJ1-3|-
TGTGCCAGCAGTGAATTTGGAAACACCATATATTTT
CASSEFGNTIYF
>-|TRBV12-3/TRBV12-4|13|TRBJ2-5|-
TGTGCCAGCAGTTTAGACCCTTCTAAGACCCAGTACTTC
CASSLDPSKTQYF
>-|TRBV5-1|16|TRBJ2-5|TRBD2
TGCGCCAGCAGCTTGGCTGTAACTAGCGCGTCGGAGACCCAGTACTTC
CASSLAVTSASETQYF
>-|TRBV7-9|16|TRBJ1-6|TRBD1
TGTGCCAGCAGCTCGGGACAGGGGGCGAATAATTCACCCCTCCACTTT
CASSSGQGANNSPLHF
>-|TRBV9|15|TRBJ2-7|-
TGTGCCAGCAGCGTAGAGCTGGGAAGCTCCTACGAGCAGTACTTC
CASSVELGSSYEQYF
>-|TRBV7-2|16|TRBJ2-2|TRBD2
TGTGCCAGCAGCTTAGGCGGCGGGGGGGTCGCCGGGGAGCTGTTTTTT
CASSLGGGGVAGELFF
>-|TRBV13|14|TRBJ2-1|-
TGTGCCAGCAGCTTAGGTCCGGGTTTGGATGAGCAGTTCTTC
CASSLGPGLDEQFF
>-|TRBV19|15|TRBJ2-1|TRBD2
TGTGCCAGTAGTATAGAAGTAGCGGGCGGGGGGGAGCAGTTCTTC
CASSIEVAGGGEQFF
>-|TRBV27|15|TRBJ2-3|-
TGTGCCAGCAGTTTCCTAGCTACCTTCACAGATACGCAGTATTTT
CASSFLATFTDTQYF
>-|TRBV28|13|TRBJ1-2|-
TGTGCCAGCAGCGCGCCCGGGTTGAATGGCTACACCTTC
CASSAPGLNGYTF
>-|TRBV9|14|TRBJ1-1|-
TGTGCCAGCAGTTCAACCGGCGGGTCCAGGCAAGCTTTCTTT
CASSSTGGSRQAFF
>-|TRBV5-1|12|TRBJ2-7|-
TGCGCCAGCAGCCCCGCCGAGGGCGAGCAGTACTTC
CASSPAEGEQYF
>-|TRBV5-1|16|TRBJ1-1|TRBD1
TGTGCCAGCAGAACCCCGGGACAGGGGGCAGTCACTGAAGCTTTCTTT
CASRTPGQGAVTEAFF
>-|TRBV6-1|11|TRBJ1-2|-
TGTGCCAGCAGTGACCGGGGGGCCTTTACCTTC
CASSDRGAFTF
>-|TRBV3-1/TRBV3-2|15|TRBJ1-2|-
TGTGCCAGCAGCTCCCTGGCGGGGGGCGCGGGTGGCTACACCTTC
CASSSLAGGAGGYTF
>-|TRBV10-3|15|TRBJ1-5|-
TGTGCCACCCAGCCCACAGGGTCTAGCAATCAGCCCCAGCATTTT
CATQPTGSSNQPQHF
>-|TRBV5-4|14|TRBJ1-1|-
TGTGCCAGCAGCTTGGAGGCGATCAACACTGAAGCTTTCTTT
CASSLEAINTEAFF
>-|TRBV19|15|TRBJ1-5|TRBD1
TGTGCCAGTAGTATTGGCTACAGGGGCGCCGAACCCCAGCATTTT
CASSIGYRGAEPQHF
>-|TRBV7-9|13|TRBJ1-5|-
TGTGCCAGCAGCGTAGACGGGGATCAGCCCCAGCATTTT
CASSVDGDQPQHF
>once|TRBV19|15|TRBJ1-1|-
TGTGCCAGTAGTATAGTCGCAACCCCGAACACTGAAGCTTTCTTT
CASSIVATPNTEAFF
>-|TRBV4-2|24|TRBJ2-2|TRBD2
TGTGCCAGCAGCCCCAGACTAGCGGGGTCCACAACGATTCCGAGCCTCGCGAACACCGGGGAGCTGTTTTTT
CASSPRLAGSTTIPSLANTGELFF
>-|TRBV7-7|14|TRBJ2-5|-
TGTGCTAGCAGCCCGACAGCCCAGGGGGAGACCCAGTACTTC
CASSPTAQGETQYF
>-|TRBV3-1/TRBV3-2|17|TRBJ1-2|TRBD1
TGTGCCAGCAGCCAAGATCCTCGGACAGGCGCGAACTATGGCTACACCTTC
CASSQDPRTGANYGYTF
>-|TRBV4-2|15|TRBJ1-2|-
TGTGCCAGCAGCCAAGAAAAGGGTACTAACTATGGCTACACCTTC
CASSQEKGTNYGYTF
>few|TRBV6-5|14|TRBJ1-2|TRBD1
TGTGCCAGCGGCGGGACAGGGGACTCTTATGGCTACACCTTC
CASGGTGDSYGYTF
>-|TRBV2|15|TRBJ1-2|-
TGTGCCAGCAGTGAAAACGCCGGGAGCTACTATGGCTACACCTTC
CASSENAGSYYGYTF
>-|TRBV7-2|17|TRBJ2-3|TRBD2
TGTGCCAGCAGCTTCAGGACTAGCGGGGGGCCAGGGGATACGCAGTATTTT
CASSFRTSGGPGDTQYF
>-|TRBV19|13|TRBJ1-5|-
TGTGCCAGTAAAAACCTAGGGCAGGCGGCCCAGCATTTT
CASKNLGQAAQHF
>-|TRBV7-9|15|TRBJ1-2|-
TGTGCCAGCAGCTTCGGTGTTGGGGGGATCTATGGCTACACCTTC
CASSFGVGGIYGYTF
>-|TRBV7-2|13|TRBJ2-5|-
TGTGCCAGCAGCCCTTATACTCAAGAGACCCAGTACTTC
CASSPYTQETQYF
>-|TRBV18|16|TRBJ1-6|TRBD1
TGTGCCAGCTCACCAAGACAGGGAAGTGGTAATTCACCCCTCCACTTT
CASSPRQGSGNSPLHF